Sequencing of this T cell receptor (beta chain) was carried out in a study of T cell responses to AZD1222 COVID-19 vaccine. Study results and caveats: Donors skewed white British and female; clonal diversity was possibly underestimated. Distributed over spike, vaccine-associated CD4 TCRs predominated at 160-218 and 743-854. Spike-specific TCR breadth and depth grew following two AZD1222 doses.

Pooled samples include second doses given at about 4 or 12 weeks. The table came from immunoSEQ multiplex PCR; TCRdb's copy has only in-frame clones and leaves some out. The profile shows 75,000 to 85,000 clones, almost 90% of them singletons. To note about this clone: The antigen is undetermined.

The receptor was isolated from an adult who received the AZD1222 COVID-19 vaccine. The material sequenced was peripheral blood, taken 28 days after the second AZD1222 dose.

The CDR3 DNA follows: TGTGCCAGCAGCGGGAGCTCCTACAATGAGCAGTTCTTC. Encoded protein: CASSGSSYNEQFF. The chain links TRBV3-1 (or the pseudogene TRBV3-2) to TRBJ2-1; perhaps TRBD2 as D (5 bases). The CDR3 covers 13 residues. Germline assignment: CDR1 LGHDT and CDR2 YNNKEL (reference sequence). Trimming shortened V by 5 bases and J by 0 bases, and 5 bases separated the two germline ends.